This entry lists 14 T cell receptor beta chains sequenced from one sample in a study of T cells in Graves' hyperthyroidism and ophthalmopathy. TCR beta CDR3 regions were amplified from RNA transcripts. When the TCR CDR3 underwent first-round RT-PCR, the HTBI primer set was used. TCRdb reprocessed the multiplex PCR reads with MiXCR, giving one entry per CDR3 protein. Of 700,000 or so distinct CDR3 sequences in the sample, roughly 15% were seen once. The sample consisted of blood. Every receptor here comes from a woman between 50 and 59 years old with Graves' ophthalmopathy.

This clonotype was counted many times. The chain recombines TRBV7-9 with TRBJ1-2; 8 positions agree with TRBD1. The CDR3 loop spans 15 amino acids. Germline trimming cut 1 base from V and 8 bases from J; bases unmatched to any gene: 9. Germline V gives CDR1 SEHNR, CDR2 FQNEAQ (reference sequence). DNA for the CDR3: TGTGCCAGCAGCTTAGTAGTGGGCCAGGGGGCCGGCTACACCTTC. Its translation is CASSLVVGQGAGYTF.

This clonotype appeared many times. The chain uses TRBV20-1 and TRBJ2-5; TRBD2 matches 8 bases. V lost 5 bases to trimming and J lost 2 bases; unmatched junction nucleotides: 4. There are 13 residues in the CDR3. Germline V gene data show CDR1 as DFQATT and CDR2 as SNEGSKA (reference sequence). The CDR3 reads CSAAGTRQETQYF. The CDR3 DNA reads as TGCAGTGCTGCCGGGACTAGACAAGAGACCCAGTACTTC.

This clonotype came up many times. V usage is TRBV28 and J usage is TRBJ2-7; 9 bases align to TRBD1. The CDR3 sequence is 13 residues long. Germline-derived CDR1 and CDR2 are MDHEN and SYDVKM. J lost 5 bases, V lost 5 bases, and 4 bases had no gene match. The CDR3 sequence: CASSTGGSDEQYF. CDR3 coding DNA: TGTGCCAGCAGTACAGGGGGCTCAGACGAGCAGTACTTC.

This clonotype turned up a few times. V usage is TRBV7-2 and J usage is TRBJ2-7, with unresolved D. Germline CDR1 is SGHTA and CDR2 is FQGNSA. Deletions cut 5 bases from V and 0 bases from J, with 20 bases between. The CDR3 contains 17 residues. This CDR3 reads CASSTRPQDGVSYEQYF. The CDR3 DNA is TGTGCCAGCAGCACCCGACCGCAGGACGGTGTCTCCTACGAGCAGTACTTC.

This chain connects TRBV19 to TRBJ1-4; D uncertain. From germline, CDR1 is LNHDA and CDR2 SQIVND (reference sequence). V was pared by 3 bases and J by 8 bases, with 13 bases between. The CDR3 runs 14 residues. CDR3 sequence: CASSIRESHEKLFF. CDR3 bases: TGTGCCAGTAGTATTCGGGAGAGTCACGAAAAACTGTTTTTT.

This chain connects TRBV4-3 to TRBJ1-5, with TRBD1 as a possible D gene (6 bases). The V gene's germline CDR1 is LGHNA and CDR2 YSLEER. The CDR3 has 16 amino acids. V gave up 0 bases and J gave up 5 bases, with 14 bases separating them. DNA for the CDR3: TGCGCCAGCAGCCAAGATCTTTTCAGGGGCTATCAGCCCCAGCATTTT. This codes for CASSQDLFRGYQPQHF.

The CDR3 DNA follows: TGTGCCAGCTCACCTCGTGGGGTCGGAAACACCATATATTTT. Protein: CASSPRGVGNTIYF. The chain couples TRBV18 to TRBJ1-3; D is undetermined. Trimming pared 3 bases from V and 4 bases from J, leaving 10 bases between. Germline values: CDR1 KGHSH, CDR2 LQKENI. The CDR3 extends over 14 amino acids.

The rearrangement joins TRBV7-2 to TRBJ2-5; D unclear. CDR1 and CDR2 (germline): SGHTA, FQGNSA. The length of the CDR3 is 14 residues. V lost 6 bases, J lost 3 bases, and 14 bases lay in between. CDR3 DNA: TGTGCCAGCAGTTCGACTCAGTGGGAAGAGACCCAGTACTTC. Protein: CASSSTQWEETQYF.

This clonotype was counted at least ten times. V gene TRBV20-1 combines with J gene TRBJ1-2; D possibly corresponds to TRBD1 (6 bases). CDR3 length: 10 residues. From germline, CDR1 is DFQATT and CDR2 SNEGSKA (reference sequence). The V end was cut by 5 bases, the J end by 13 bases, with 14 bases between. CDR3 bases: TGCAGTGCTGACAGGAGGGGGGCCACCTTC. This encodes CSADRRGATF.

This clonotype was detected a few times. This could be a read error, since a much larger clone is one nucleotide away. This chain connects TRBV7-2 to TRBJ2-4, with D perhaps matching TRBD1 (6 bases). CDR1 and CDR2 from the germline V gene are SGHTA and FQGNSA. This CDR3 is built from 13 residues. CDR3 sequence: CVSSLAGAGIQYF. Here the CDR3 DNA reads TGTGTCAGCAGCTTAGCAGGGGCGGGCATTCAGTACTTC.

The chain links TRBV2 to TRBJ2-1, with D perhaps matching TRBD1 or TRBD2 (5 bases each). Germline values: CDR1 SNHLY, CDR2 FYNNEI. Trimming stripped 6 bases from V and 10 bases from J, with 16 bases between. The CDR3 covers 13 residues. The CDR3 bases are TGTGCCAGCAGGGCATCCCGGGACGGCGAGCAGTTCTTC. It yields the protein CASRASRDGEQFF.

Only one count was recorded for this clonotype. The J gene is TRBJ2-1, the V gene TRBV7-8; D may correspond to TRBD1 or TRBD2 (7 bases each). Germline V gene lookup returns CDR1 SGHVS and CDR2 FQNEAQ. The V gene lost 7 bases and the J gene lost 4 bases, with 17 bases spanning the gap. The length of the CDR3 is 15 residues. The CDR3 loop reads CASTQGEGLYNEQFF. The DNA of the CDR3 is TGTGCCAGCACGCAGGGGGAGGGATTATACAATGAGCAGTTCTTC.

This clonotype was recorded at least ten times. The chain couples TRBV5-8 to TRBJ1-1, with D tentatively TRBD1 (6 bases). The CDR3 contains 17 residues. Germline CDR1 SGHTS, CDR2 YDEGEE. V was shortened by 6 bases and J by 4 bases, with 25 bases between the two germline ends. CDR3 in amino acids: CASTPSRGTVRVTEAFF. The DNA for the CDR3 is TGTGCCAGCACCCCTTCGAGGGGGACCGTGCGGGTCACTGAAGCTTTCTTT. Full variable domain (rest looked up from reference TRBV5-8 and TRBJ1-1): EAGVTQSPTHLIKTRGQQATLRCSPISGHTSVYWYQQALGLGLQFLLWYDEGEERNRGNFPPRFSGRQFPNYSSELNVNALELEDSALYLCASTPSRGTVRVTEAFFGQGTRLTVV.

This clonotype was detected a few times. At one end, the junction sequence differs from germline, possibly due to a read error. The CDR3 region is CVSSRPGLAGSEQYF. The DNA for the CDR3 is TGTGTCAGCAGTAGACCGGGACTAGCGGGAAGCGAGCAGTACTTC. This chain links TRBV12-3 or TRBV12-4 with TRBJ2-7; 13 nucleotides match TRBD2. The CDR3 sequence is 15 residues long.